This T cell receptor (beta chain) emerged from a study of cytomegalovirus exposure and HLA in healthy donors (dated by TCRdb to about 2017). Broadly, across the study: An earlier analysis of about 560 of the donors reported approximately 260 Gb of sequence data and 117 million unique TCR beta sequences obtained from approximately 180 million T cells. About 330 gigabases of sequencing data and 91 million or so unique TCR sequences made up an early release that covered under 750 HLA-typed donors. Of the 300 to 500 genotyped donors, more than 75% were placed in the genetic ancestry cluster associated with self-reported Caucasian donors. The study aimed to test whether cataloging public T cell receptors could reveal signatures of past pathogen exposure. The study used immunosequencing to profile the T cell repertoires of hundreds of subjects and linked those repertoires to cytomegalovirus serostatus. A separate validation cohort of about 110 different subjects was used in addition to the roughly 670-subject first cohort. The study combined high-throughput TCR immunosequencing, statistical association of individual TCRs with disease status, and machine learning to predict cytomegalovirus infection status. A later analysis re-analyzed previously published TCR beta repertoires from 666 donors and added high-resolution HLA genotyping to study TCR occurrence patterns. The later analysis used no new phenotypic data to find candidate immune exposures, relying instead on TCR beta sequences and their occurrence across donors. To decide whether each TCR beta V gene segment behaved as functional or pseudogenic, an earlier analysis of some 580 of the donors relied on high-throughput TCR beta sequencing. Donor age, sex, ethnicity and CMV serostatus were collected together with the repertoire data. A later genetic analysis took genome-wide SNP genotypes for about 55% of the roughly 670 donors and used that subset as a discovery cohort. All discovery cohort repertoires had been generated on a single sequencing platform. Both class I and class II loci were covered by HLA typing, at four-digit resolution. Typing coverage varied by locus: roughly 620-630 donors for A, B, C, DRB1 and DQB1; more than 500 for DQA1; about 590 for DPA1; under 490 for DPB1. Because of strong linkage in the cohort, five DR-DQ haplotypes were treated as single units for association and clustering. Across roughly 420 genotyped donors of the cohort, an average of about 240,000 unique TCR beta nucleotide sequences per donor were sequenced, and approximately 19% of those sequences were non-productive. Study-wide conclusions, independent of this receptor: Most TCR sequences were observed very rarely across donors, whereas some public TCRs were present in many individuals. Because the 87-base-pair reads could not distinguish some IMGT-functional V segments, including TRBV6-2 and TRBV6-3, those segments were excluded. The study gave a list of about 150 TCR beta chains associated with cytomegalovirus. The classifier was reported to diagnose cytomegalovirus status with high specificity and sensitivity in both the original cohort and the validation cohort. In a later analysis, several top co-occurrence clusters were reported to appear linked to parvovirus B19, influenza, CMV and Epstein-Barr virus. The sequencing pipeline was judged likely to have produced a cluster of highly shared sequence variants as a technical artifact. In a later analysis, HLA-associated TCR beta chains were found to be more clonally expanded and to have lower generation probabilities than equally common non-associated chains. In a later analysis, TCR association rates were found to vary across HLA loci, with the most associated TCRs seen for DRB1 alleles and the fewest for HLA-C alleles. In an earlier analysis of fewer than 700 of the donors, most TCR beta V segments appeared in productive rearrangements about 87% or about 30% of the time, broadly matching IMGT annotations. The only immune exposure information available for the cohort was CMV serostatus. It was suggested by the authors that the approach could potentially be generalized to other disease states and immunological phenotypes. Presence/absence analyses assumed roughly uniform sequencing depth across donors, an assumption that may not hold. At a false discovery rate of 0.05, a later analysis linked 16,951 TCR beta sequences to specific HLA alleles. A later genetic analysis reported fewer N-insertions in productive TCRs among donors in an Asian-associated ancestry cluster than the roughly 700-donor mean. Correlated functional status among segregating V segments might reflect linkage disequilibrium, but an unknown experimental factor could not be ruled out. Some 15 rarely observed V segments, including chromosome 9 orphons, were excluded from the earlier analysis of several hundred of the donors because counts were too low. A few of the identified cytomegalovirus-associated TCR beta chains were confirmed in vitro to be specific for cytomegalovirus antigens. Because HLA typing was unavailable for some donors at each locus, only the typed subset was used in association tests. This cohort had only TCR beta chains sequenced, and the lack of alpha or paired-chain data limited which features could be detected. When HLA alleles, especially DR and DQ, strongly co-occurred, attributing TCR associations to individual alleles was difficult. V-gene and J-gene trimming of TCR beta chains was associated with a missense DCLRE1C variant in a later genetic analysis, and the association was replicated in an independent cohort. Most CMV-associated TCR beta chains appeared to be HLA-restricted in a later analysis, and the HLA associations seemed to be driven largely by CMV exposure. A further reported finding was that TCR beta sequences accurately predicted the HLA-A and HLA-B alleles for most subjects in the first cohort.

Libraries were prepared through the immunoSEQ multiplex PCR assay. The multiplex PCR relied on a mix of 60 forward primers for TCR Vbeta segments and 13 reverse primers for TCR Jbeta segments. Amplification of the CDR3 region of rearranged TCR beta genes was performed with a multiplex PCR assay on genomic DNA. Amplified TCR beta libraries were sequenced as 87-base-pair reads on the Illumina HiSeq System. On the authors' methods: Across the 700 or so repertoires, a later analysis counted about 81 million unique TCR beta chains, 9.5 million to 12 million of which were shared by at least two donors. Raw reads were error-corrected and collapsed into unique sequences by a nearest-neighbor algorithm in which closely related sequences were merged to remove PCR and sequencing errors. Alignment of CDR3 sequences to IMGT reference sequences was used to assign V, D and J gene segments. For a sequence to be retained, a match of at least six nucleotides was required to both a V gene segment and a J gene segment. Rearrangements were classified as productive when the CDR3 lacked stop codons and remained in frame with V and J, and all other rearrangements were classified as non-productive. CDR3 was defined according to IMGT convention as the region running from the second conserved V-encoded cysteine to the conserved J-encoded phenylalanine. In an earlier analysis of some 550 of the donors, sequences lacking an unambiguous match to a single V gene segment were excluded. An earlier analysis of 450 to 650 of the donors called V segments functional above 56.7% productive rearrangements and segregating when the between-donor standard deviation exceeded 5%. A statistical classification framework was built for diagnosing cytomegalovirus status from the catalog of TCR beta chain sequences. A later analysis assigned V and J genes by comparing TCR nucleotide sequences with IMGT/GENE-DB human TR gene sequences. The TCRdist pipeline was used in a later analysis to assign CDR3 sequences and most-parsimonious VDJ recombination scenarios. A later analysis defined each TCR beta chain by its CDR3 amino acid sequence plus V-gene family, and excluded reads lacking a unique V-gene family. To address suspected cross-contamination and a sequencing artifact, a later analysis removed roughly 580 highly shared, low-generation-probability nucleotide sequences. For each public chain, a later analysis derived a clonal expansion index from normalized ranks of inferred template counts within each repertoire. A later analysis computed generation probabilities with a VDJ recombination model fitted to out-of-frame rearrangements, and checked the results against IGoR. A later analysis scored TCR-TCR, TCR-HLA and TCR-CMV co-occurrence with hypergeometric tests, applying a repertoire-size bias correction to TCR pairs. To estimate false discovery rates, a later analysis permuted the HLA or CMV assignments 20 times. In a later analysis, co-occurring TCRs were grouped using DBSCAN, with TCRdist sequence similarity added in when clustering inside HLA-allele-positive subsets. Repertoires with fewer than 30,000 or more than 120,000 public chains were left out of co-occurrence clustering, as were about 5 repertoires with anomalous nucleotide sharing. In TCRdb, the immuneACCESS table is reduced to in-frame sequences with V and J assigned. These tables do not hold every clone; where another copy was compared, an unresolved V gene accounts for under half, and the others remain unexplained. Clone size and V and J calls were adopted from that table, with D and trimming inferred from the DNA. The sample data list 150,000 to 200,000 clones, and under 90% of these were observed just once. Together, the top ten hold roughly 1.5% of the sample.

Comments on this clone: The specificity of this receptor is unknown. The input lacks base qualities; no much larger clone sits a single base away.

The cohort was made up of 666 healthy bone marrow donors. All cohort members were sampled while nominally healthy, although unrecorded immune exposures were likely present. The donor was CMV seronegative and was included in the group of 352 seronegative cohort members. Every donor gave a peripheral blood sample, and the peripheral blood mononuclear cells from that sample were used for TCR beta sequencing. Genomic DNA was extracted from the blood cell samples with the Qiagen DNeasy Blood Extraction Kit. The junction shows trimming of 9 bases on V and 10 bases on J, plus 7 bases between the germline ends. The CDR3 holds 9 amino acids from the cysteine to the phenylalanine. The kept DNA is CDR3 alone, 27 bases in frame from the first base. CDR1 and CDR2, looked up from the germline V gene, are MNHNS and SASEGT.

In this chain, TRBV6-1 is recombined with TRBJ2-1; matching of 5 bases hints at TRBD2 as the D gene. The clonotype originates from a male donor in good health and CMV-seronegative. The specimen was PBMCs. The encoded CDR3 is CARPGEQFF. The nucleotide sequence is given as TGTGCCAGACCGGGGGAGCAGTTCTTC.